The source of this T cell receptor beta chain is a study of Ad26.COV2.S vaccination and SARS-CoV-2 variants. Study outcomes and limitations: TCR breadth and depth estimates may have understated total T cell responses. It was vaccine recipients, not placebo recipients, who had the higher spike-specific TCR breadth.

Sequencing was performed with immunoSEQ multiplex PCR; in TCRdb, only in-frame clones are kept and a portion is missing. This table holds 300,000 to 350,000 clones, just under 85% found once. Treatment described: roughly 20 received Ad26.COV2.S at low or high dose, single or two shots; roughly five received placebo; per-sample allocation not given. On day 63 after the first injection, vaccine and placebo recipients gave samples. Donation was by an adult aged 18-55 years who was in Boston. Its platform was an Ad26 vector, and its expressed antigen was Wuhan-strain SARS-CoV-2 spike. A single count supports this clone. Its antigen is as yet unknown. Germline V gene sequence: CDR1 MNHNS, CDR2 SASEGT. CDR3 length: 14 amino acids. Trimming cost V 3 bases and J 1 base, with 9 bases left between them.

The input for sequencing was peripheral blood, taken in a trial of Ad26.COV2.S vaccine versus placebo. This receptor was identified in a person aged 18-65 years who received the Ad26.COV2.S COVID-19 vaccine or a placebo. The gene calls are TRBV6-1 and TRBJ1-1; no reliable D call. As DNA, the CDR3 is TGTGCCAGCAGTGATCTACCCGGGAACACTGAAGCTTTCTTT. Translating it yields CASSDLPGNTEAFF.